Listed below are T cell receptor beta chains from one sample, sequenced in a study of OX40 agonist ivuxolimab in advanced cancers. Assay used: immunoSEQ multiplex PCR; TCRdb lists only in-frame clones, some missing. The sample shows tens of thousands of clones, around 90% of them seen only once. Sequences were derived from CD4+ or CD8+ T cells sorted from blood, sampled in a trial of the OX40 agonist ivuxolimab. The receptors come from an adult with an advanced solid tumor such as melanoma, head and neck, liver or kidney cancer. The CDR3 runs from the conserved cysteine through the conserved F or W. The order of the fields is V gene, J gene, D gene, clone size, CDR3 DNA, CDR3 protein. The D gene is left open where the match is weak. Where a row states a size, it is once, few, many or the class of an expanded clone; other rows omit it.

V: TRBV5-1; J: TRBJ2-7; D: TRBD2; size: NA; DNA: TGCGCCAGCAGCGGCAACAACGGGACTAGCGGGGGGTTGAGGTACGAGCAGTACTTC; CDR3: CASSGNNGTSGGLRYEQYF
V: TRBV7-9; J: TRBJ2-7; D: TRBD1; size: NA; DNA: TGTGCCAGCAGCCTGGGACAGGTCAGCCACGAGCAGTACTTC; CDR3: CASSLGQVSHEQYF
V: TRBV7-2; J: TRBJ1-5; D: TRBD1; size: NA; DNA: TGTGCCAGCAGCTTATACACAGGGGGGGCTGGGCAGCCCCAGCATTTT; CDR3: CASSLYTGGAGQPQHF
V: TRBV11-2; J: TRBJ2-5; D: TRBD2; size: NA; DNA: TGTGCCAGCAGCTTAGCGGGCACTAGCGGGGGCACCCCTGAAGAGACCCAGTACTTC; CDR3: CASSLAGTSGGTPEETQYF
V: TRBV5-5; J: TRBJ2-1; D: TRBD1; size: once; DNA: TGTGCCAGCACCCCGTCGGTGCAGGGGGACAATGAGCAGTTCTTC; CDR3: CASTPSVQGDNEQFF
V: TRBV5-1; J: TRBJ2-3; D: NA; size: once; DNA: TGCGCCAGCAGCTGGACGGGGAGCACAGATACGCAGTATTTT; CDR3: CASSWTGSTDTQYF
V: TRBV18; J: TRBJ2-7; D: TRBD1; size: few; DNA: TGTGCCAGCTCACCAGGCCGCAAGACGGACAGGGTAGGCGAGCAGTACTTC; CDR3: CASSPGRKTDRVGEQYF
V: TRBV7-6; J: TRBJ2-7; D: TRBD1; size: NA; DNA: TGTGCCAGCAGCCTAACAACCGGGACAGGGAGGCCCTACGAGCAGTACTTC; CDR3: CASSLTTGTGRPYEQYF
V: TRBV9; J: TRBJ2-1; D: TRBD2; size: NA; DNA: TGTGCCAGCAGCGTAGGGACTAGCGGGAGGGCGTACAATGAGCAGTTCTTC; CDR3: CASSVGTSGRAYNEQFF
V: TRBV7-8; J: TRBJ2-1; D: TRBD2; size: NA; DNA: TGTGCCAGCAGCTTAATTGCGGGGGTAAGTGGAGAGCAGTTCTTC; CDR3: CASSLIAGVSGEQFF
V: TRBV4-1; J: TRBJ1-2; D: NA; size: NA; DNA: TGCGCCAGCAGCCAAGACAAGTCGGGGCGCGGCTACACCTTC; CDR3: CASSQDKSGRGYTF
V: TRBV19; J: TRBJ2-5; D: TRBD2; size: once; DNA: TGTGCCAGTAGTATTTACCGGGGGGGAAAAGAGACCCAGTACTTC; CDR3: CASSIYRGGKETQYF
V: TRBV10-1; J: TRBJ2-1; D: NA; size: few; DNA: TGCGCCAGCAGTGGGGCACCCCTGGGCAATGAGCAGTTCTTC; CDR3: CASSGAPLGNEQFF
V: TRBV6-5; J: TRBJ2-5; D: NA; size: NA; DNA: TGTGCCAGCAGTTACTATGAAGAGACCCAGTACTTC; CDR3: CASSYYEETQYF
V: TRBV9; J: TRBJ2-5; D: NA; size: NA; DNA: TGTGCCAGCAGCGTAGACCACGGGGAGACCCAGTACTTC; CDR3: CASSVDHGETQYF
V: TRBV2; J: TRBJ2-6; D: TRBD1; size: NA; DNA: TGTGCCAGCGGACAGGGCATACTAGGTGGGGCCAACGTCCTGACTTTC; CDR3: CASGQGILGGANVLTF
V: TRBV5-6; J: TRBJ2-2; D: TRBD1; size: NA; DNA: TGTGCCAGCAGCTTCCCCGGGACAGGGTTCACCGGGGAGCTGTTTTTT; CDR3: CASSFPGTGFTGELFF
V: TRBV7-2; J: TRBJ2-7; D: TRBD1; size: NA; DNA: TGTGCCAGCAGCTGGGACAGGGACTACGAGCAGTACTTC; CDR3: CASSWDRDYEQYF
V: TRBV7-2; J: TRBJ2-7; D: TRBD1; size: NA; DNA: TGTGCCAGCAGCTTAGTCCCAGGGGGCTCCTACGAGCAGTACTTC; CDR3: CASSLVPGGSYEQYF
V: TRBV7-9; J: TRBJ1-2; D: NA; size: NA; DNA: TGTGCCAGCAGCTTAGATCCCTATGGCTACACCTTC; CDR3: CASSLDPYGYTF
V: TRBV14; J: TRBJ1-2; D: NA; size: NA; DNA: TGTGCCAGCAGCCTAGACACAGGGTCCCCCTATGGCTACACCTTC; CDR3: CASSLDTGSPYGYTF
V: TRBV10-1; J: TRBJ2-3; D: TRBD1; size: NA; DNA: TGCGCCACCCTGTCCCCGGGACAGGGGGCTTCCCACACAGATACGCAGTATTTT; CDR3: CATLSPGQGASHTDTQYF
V: TRBV20-1; J: TRBJ1-1; D: NA; size: NA; DNA: TGCAGTGCTAGACTCGGGACTGAAGCTTTCTTT; CDR3: CSARLGTEAFF
V: TRBV27; J: TRBJ2-3; D: NA; size: NA; DNA: TGTGCCAGCAGTTTAGGTCTCCGATGGGGTCCAGATACGCAGTATTTT; CDR3: CASSLGLRWGPDTQYF
V: TRBV6-6; J: TRBJ1-6; D: NA; size: NA; DNA: TGTGCCAGCAGTGACGGACCGCGGCCCCCCCACTTT; CDR3: CASSDGPRPPHF
V: TRBV7-6; J: TRBJ2-2; D: NA; size: NA; DNA: TGTGCCAGCAGCTCTCGGATACCGAACACCGGGGAGCTGTTTTTT; CDR3: CASSSRIPNTGELFF
V: TRBV28; J: TRBJ1-2; D: NA; size: NA; DNA: TGTGCCAGCAGCAAACAGGTTAACTATGGCTACACCTTC; CDR3: CASSKQVNYGYTF
V: TRBV7-9; J: TRBJ1-2; D: NA; size: NA; DNA: TGTGCCAGCAGCTTTACCGGGAGCCTCTATGGCTACACCTTC; CDR3: CASSFTGSLYGYTF
V: TRBV28; J: TRBJ2-2; D: NA; size: NA; DNA: TGTGCCAGCAGTGACGCAGGGAACCAATACACCGGGGAGCTGTTTTTT; CDR3: CASSDAGNQYTGELFF
V: TRBV7-9; J: TRBJ2-5; D: NA; size: NA; DNA: TGTGCCAGCAGCCCAGGGGAGGAAGAGACCCAGTACTTC; CDR3: CASSPGEEETQYF
V: TRBV28; J: TRBJ2-5; D: NA; size: medium-sized; DNA: TGTGCCAGCGCCCCCCCCAGGGGGGGGCCTCAAGAGACCCAGTACTTC; CDR3: CASAPPRGGPQETQYF
V: TRBV27; J: TRBJ2-2; D: NA; size: NA; DNA: TGTGCCAGCAGTTTATGGGGCGGAACCGGGGAGCTGTTTTTT; CDR3: CASSLWGGTGELFF
V: TRBV28; J: TRBJ2-5; D: NA; size: NA; DNA: TGTGCCAGCAGTTTATATGGCGGTTGGAAGACCCAGTACTTC; CDR3: CASSLYGGWKTQYF
V: TRBV19; J: TRBJ1-2; D: NA; size: NA; DNA: TGTGCCAGTACCTTTCTCGGGCGGGCGGCGAACTATGGCTACACCTTC; CDR3: CASTFLGRAANYGYTF
V: TRBV7-6; J: TRBJ2-7; D: NA; size: NA; DNA: TGTGCCAGCAGCTTAGCCCTAAGTTACGAGCAGTACTTC; CDR3: CASSLALSYEQYF
V: TRBV7-9; J: TRBJ2-2; D: NA; size: NA; DNA: TGTGCCAGCAGCTTAGGCAGGAACACCGGGGAGCTGTTTTTT; CDR3: CASSLGRNTGELFF
V: TRBV9; J: TRBJ2-1; D: NA; size: medium-sized; DNA: TGTGCCAGCAGCGTAGTCGTTGGCTCCTACAATGAGCAGTTCTTC; CDR3: CASSVVVGSYNEQFF
V: TRBV28; J: TRBJ2-2; D: NA; size: NA; DNA: TGTGCCAGCCGGGATCTCACCGGGGAGCTGTTTTTT; CDR3: CASRDLTGELFF
V: TRBV7-6; J: TRBJ2-7; D: NA; size: NA; DNA: TGTGCCAGCAGCTTAGAGTCATCGGGCCACGAGCAGTACTTC; CDR3: CASSLESSGHEQYF
V: TRBV4-3; J: TRBJ1-2; D: TRBD1; size: NA; DNA: TGCGCCAGCAGCCGAGGGACAGGGGAAGGCGACACCTTC; CDR3: CASSRGTGEGDTF
V: TRBV2; J: TRBJ2-2; D: NA; size: NA; DNA: TGTGCCAGCAGTGAAAAGGGGTACAGCACCGGGGAGCTGTTTTTT; CDR3: CASSEKGYSTGELFF
V: TRBV19; J: TRBJ2-2; D: TRBD1; size: NA; DNA: TGTGCCAGTACCCCCCAGGGACAGGCGAACACCGGGGAGCTGTTTTTT; CDR3: CASTPQGQANTGELFF
V: TRBV11-2; J: TRBJ2-2; D: NA; size: NA; DNA: TGTGCCAGCAGCGGGAGGTCTAGTGGCACCGGGGAGCTGTTTTTT; CDR3: CASSGRSSGTGELFF
V: TRBV6-4; J: TRBJ1-4; D: TRBD1; size: NA; DNA: TGTGCCAGCCTACAGGGGGCTACTAATGAAAAACTGTTTTTT; CDR3: CASLQGATNEKLFF
V: TRBV19; J: TRBJ1-1; D: NA; size: NA; DNA: TGTGCCAGTAATCAGGGGAGCACTGAAGCTTTCTTT; CDR3: CASNQGSTEAFF
V: TRBV6-5; J: TRBJ1-1; D: NA; size: NA; DNA: TGTGCCAGCAGTTACCCACAGAGGGCTGAAGCTTTCTTT; CDR3: CASSYPQRAEAFF